This T cell receptor (beta chain) was sequenced during a study of T cell responses to AZD1222 COVID-19 vaccine. Study results and caveats: Along spike, vaccine-associated CD4 TCRs were found throughout, with dominance at 160-218 and 743-854.

Only in-frame clones appear in the TCRdb table, and some are missing; sequencing was by immunoSEQ multiplex PCR. The sample records some 150,000 clones, roughly 88% being singletons. Germline V gene data show CDR1 as LNHDA and CDR2 as SQIVND (reference sequence). The V gene lost 1 base and the J gene lost 7 bases, with 14 bases spanning the gap. CDR3 length: 15 amino acids. Of note for this clone: Its antigen is unidentified.

The TCR sequence derives from an adult who received the MenACWY meningococcal vaccine as a control. The rearrangement joins TRBV19 to TRBJ1-5; TRBD1 is a possible D gene (5 bases). Sequences were derived from peripheral blood, sampled 28 days after the second dose of the MenACWY control vaccine. CDR3 nucleotide sequence: TGTGCCAGTAGTATAGCCGGGGCCCGGGGGCAGCCCCAGCATTTT. It is translated as CASSIAGARGQPQHF.